This T cell receptor (beta chain) derives from a study of CD8+ T cells in alopecia areata. CD4, CD8alpha, NKG2D, NKG2ACE and other markers were used to sort pooled cutaneous lymph node cells. Study-level results: Clonality exceeded that of normal scalp in lesional scalp, most notably in alopecia totalis/universalis.

CDR1 FNHDT and CDR2 SITEND come from the germline V gene (reference sequence). The CDR3 totals 10 residues. Investigators isolated RNA and reverse transcribed it into cDNA to act as the sequencing template. Sequenced by immunoSEQ multiplex PCR; TCRdb stores in-frame clones only, minus some. The sample was found to contain approximately 280,000 clones, and every one recurs. On this clone: Its antigen is currently unknown. Any gene name here is a mouse gene name. The read ends 4 residues shy of where the CDR3 ends; the end is completed using the germline J gene. The identical CDR3 is also encoded by other nucleotide sequences in the sample.

Sequencing was done on a sample of CD4+ T cells sorted from a lymph node. The chain couples TRBV19 to TRBJ2-7; D remains unclear. The sequence was obtained from a C3H/HeJ mouse with alopecia areata. The mouse line has the MHC haplotype H2-k. The CDR3 is CASSLYEQYF. The CDR3 DNA, read in part, is TGTGCCAGCAGTCTATAT. Full variable domain (remainder filled in from reference TRBV19 and TRBJ2-7): GGIITQTPKFLIGQEGQKLTLKCQQNFNHDTMYWYRQDSGKGLRLIYYSITENDLQKGDLSEGYDASREKKSSFSLTVTSAQKNEMAVFLCASSLYEQYFGPGTRLTVL.